This T cell receptor (beta chain) was sequenced in a study of CD8 T cells in ankylosing spondylitis. Points from the study as a whole: A TCR beta motif of fewer than ten highly homologous variants appeared characteristic of ankylosing spondylitis blood.

MiXCR, run by TCRdb on the 5' RACE reads, gives a single entry per CDR3 protein. The table has under 150,000 distinct CDR3 sequences, roughly 8.8% seen once. This clonotype was seen repeatedly, ten times or more. Its antigen is currently unknown. Material: synovial fluid, either unsorted or a sorted T cell fraction (not recorded which). The source is a male donor with ankylosing spondylitis.

In nucleotides, the CDR3 is TGTGCCAGCAGTTCCTGGACAGGAACAAGCAATCAGCCCCAGCATTTT. Amino acids: CASSSWTGTSNQPQHF. The chain links TRBV6-2 or TRBV6-3 to TRBJ1-5, with 7 bases identical to TRBD1. The CDR3 spans 16 residues. From germline, CDR1 is MNHEY and CDR2 SVGEGT. The trim removed 4 bases at V and 1 base at J, leaving 7 bases unmatched.